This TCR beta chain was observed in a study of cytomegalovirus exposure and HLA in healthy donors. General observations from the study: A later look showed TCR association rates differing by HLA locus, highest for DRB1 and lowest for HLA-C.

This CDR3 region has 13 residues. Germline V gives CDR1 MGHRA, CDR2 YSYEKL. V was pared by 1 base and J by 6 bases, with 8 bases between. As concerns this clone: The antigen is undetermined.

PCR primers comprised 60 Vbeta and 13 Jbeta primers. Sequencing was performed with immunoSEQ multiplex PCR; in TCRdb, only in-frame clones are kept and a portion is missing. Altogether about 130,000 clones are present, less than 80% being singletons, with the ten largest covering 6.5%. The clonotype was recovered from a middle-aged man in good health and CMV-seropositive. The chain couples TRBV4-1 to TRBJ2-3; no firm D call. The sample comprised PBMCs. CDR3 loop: CASSQVSGDTQYF. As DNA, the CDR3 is TGCGCCAGCAGCCAAGTCTCTGGCGATACGCAGTATTTT.